These 22 T cell receptor beta chains share one sample of origin, sequenced in a study of cytomegalovirus exposure and HLA in healthy donors. The study ran its PCR with 60 Vbeta and 13 Jbeta primers. Here immunoSEQ multiplex PCR was the method, and the copy in TCRdb shows in-frame clones only, minus some. The data hold 200,000 or so clones, with about four fifths observed a single time. Sequences were obtained from PBMCs. The receptor set was obtained from a woman in her thirties in good health and CMV-seropositive.

The chain recombines TRBV6-5 with TRBJ2-7, with 14 bases that match TRBD2. With V trimmed by 4 bases and J by 6 bases, 8 bases remained unmatched. Per the germline V gene, CDR1 is MNHEY and CDR2 is SVGAGI. CDR3 length equals 16 residues. DNA for the CDR3: TGTGCCAGCAGTTCCCGTAGACTAGCGGGGGGGCGCGAGCAGTACTTC. Protein: CASSSRRLAGGREQYF.

Comments on this clone: Germline is not matched at one junction end, which may reflect a read error. This chain joins TRBV7-7 and TRBJ2-2, with TRBD2 matching 8 bases. Looked up from germline, CDR1 is SSHAT and CDR2 is FNYEAQ (reference sequence). The CDR3 is 17 residues long. The DNA of the CDR3 is TGTGCTAGCAGCTTAACCGGGACTAGTCAAGTGGCCGGGGAGCTGTTTTTT. It is translated as CASSLTGTSQVAGELFF.

CDR3 region: CASSLERFYEQYF. CDR3 DNA: TGCGCCAGCAGCTTGGAGCGGTTCTACGAGCAGTACTTC. This rearrangement joins TRBV5-1 to TRBJ2-7, with D maybe TRBD2 (5 bases). V dropped 0 bases and J dropped 3 bases, with 7 bases sitting between them. This CDR3 spans 13 amino acids. Germline values: CDR1 SGHRS, CDR2 YFSETQ.

The CDR3 loop reads CASSNLGSPQRRMGYTF. DNA of the CDR3: TGTGCCAGCAGCAATCTCGGGAGTCCGCAAAGGCGTATGGGCTACACCTTC. The rearrangement joins TRBV28 to TRBJ1-2; D unresolved. The germline V gene encodes CDR1 MDHEN and CDR2 SYDVKM. The CDR3 spans 17 residues. V gave up 6 bases and J gave up 8 bases, with 28 bases separating them.

This clone occurred once. The CDR3 region is CASSYGTAPLEVVQYF. The DNA of the CDR3 is TGCGCCAGCAGCTATGGGACTGCCCCGTTGGAAGTGGTTCAGTACTTC. This chain joins TRBV5-1 and TRBJ2-4; TRBD2 might be the D (6 bases). The CDR3 is 16 residues long. Per the germline V gene, CDR1 is SGHRS and CDR2 is YFSETQ. V was pared by 3 bases and J by 11 bases, with 24 bases between.

The chain joins TRBV5-1 to TRBJ2-7; 7 bases align to TRBD2. J lost 5 bases, V lost 0 bases, and 2 bases had no gene match. Looked up from germline, CDR1 is SGHRS and CDR2 is YFSETQ. The CDR3 has 13 amino acids. DNA of the CDR3: TGCGCCAGCAGCTTGGGGAGCGGGAACGAGCAGTACTTC. Protein: CASSLGSGNEQYF.

This clone was seen a handful of times. This rearrangement joins TRBV28 to TRBJ2-3, with D perhaps matching TRBD2 (7 bases). The V and J ends lost 3 bases and 1 base respectively, with 14 bases between them. Germline loops: CDR1 MDHEN, CDR2 SYDVKM. The CDR3 extends over 16 amino acids. The CDR3 DNA is TGTGCCAGCAGTTTTGTCGGGGGGCGCGGCACAGATACGCAGTATTTT. Its protein product is CASSFVGGRGTDTQYF.

This chain joins TRBV4-2 and TRBJ1-3; a weak D match, TRBD1 (6 bases). The CDR3 extends over 19 amino acids. CDR1 is LGHNA and CDR2 is YNFKEQ in the germline V gene. V lost 4 bases and J 0 bases, leaving 22 bases between the germline ends. This CDR3 reads CASSLVRVPRGISGNTIYF. The CDR3 DNA sequence: TGTGCCAGCAGCCTAGTGAGGGTGCCGAGGGGGATCTCTGGAAACACCATATATTTT.

This chain connects TRBV5-4 to TRBJ1-2; TRBD1 matches 9 bases. V gave up 3 bases and J gave up 7 bases; unmatched junction bases: 7. The CDR3 has 14 amino acids. The germline gives CDR1 SGHNT, CDR2 YYREEE (reference sequence). The CDR3: CASSSTGGFGGYTF. The CDR3 DNA follows: TGTGCCAGCAGCTCTACAGGGGGCTTTGGTGGCTACACCTTC.

This clone occurred a few times. The chain carries TRBV6-5 and TRBJ1-2; possible D gene TRBD1, 5 bases. The CDR3 loop spans 11 amino acids. V shed 6 bases and J shed 5 bases, with 7 bases lying between them. Germline values: CDR1 MNHEY, CDR2 SVGAGI. The CDR3 nucleotides read TGTGCCAGCAGGGGACTTTATGGCTACACCTTC. Translated, it gives CASRGLYGYTF.

This chain connects TRBV7-6 to TRBJ2-7, with 11 bases identical to TRBD2. J gave up 6 bases and V 3 bases, and 4 bases lay outside the gene matches. This CDR3 contains 14 residues. Germline CDR1 and CDR2: SGHVS and FNYEAQ. The CDR3 nucleotides read TGTGCCAGCAGCTTTAGCGGGGGGGTAGGCGAGCAGTACTTC. Translation: CASSFSGGVGEQYF.

This chain joins TRBV4-1 and TRBJ2-2, with D tentatively TRBD1 (6 bases). V lost 0 bases and J lost 6, with 17 bases in between. Germline-derived CDR1 and CDR2 are MGHRA and YSYEKL. This CDR3 spans 17 amino acids. In DNA, the CDR3 is TGCGCCAGCAGCCAAGACATCCCAGGGGCGCTACCCGGGGAGCTGTTTTTT. This gives the protein CASSQDIPGALPGELFF.

This chain uses TRBV28 with TRBJ2-7, with TRBD1 matching 8 bases. With V trimmed by 6 bases and J by 4 bases, 8 bases remained unmatched. The germline CDR1 and CDR2 sequences are MDHEN and SYDVKM. CDR3 length: 14 amino acids. The CDR3 coding sequence is TGTGCCAGCAGAAAGGACAGGGAAGTTTACGAGCAGTACTTC. Translation gives CASRKDREVYEQYF.

The chain carries TRBV7-9 and TRBJ2-1; a weak D match, TRBD2 (5 bases). V shed 5 bases and J shed 10 bases, with 15 bases lying between them. CDR1 and CDR2 from the germline V gene are SEHNR and FQNEAQ (reference sequence). This CDR3 has 13 amino acids. This CDR3 is CASSPGVRLEQFF. CDR3 nucleotides: TGTGCCAGCAGCCCCGGGGTGAGGTTAGAGCAGTTCTTC.

The rearrangement joins TRBV14 to TRBJ1-1; 11 bases agree with TRBD1. Unmatched junction bases numbered 16, after V lost 3 bases and J lost 4 bases. This CDR3 spans 19 amino acids. From germline, CDR1 is SGHDN and CDR2 FVKESK. The CDR3 region is CASSHHPTGPGTGGTEAFF. CDR3 nucleotide sequence: TGTGCCAGCAGCCACCACCCTACCGGACCGGGGACAGGGGGCACTGAAGCTTTCTTT.

The chain has TRBV5-4 and TRBJ1-1, with 7 positions matching TRBD1. This CDR3 has 15 residues. V shed 3 bases, J shed 7 bases, and the junction held 12 bases outside the gene matches. Germline CDR1 SGHNT, CDR2 YYREEE (reference sequence). The CDR3 here is CASSSRRGRTLEAFF. The CDR3, as DNA: TGTGCCAGCAGCTCCCGGAGGGGGCGGACCCTTGAAGCTTTCTTT.

J is TRBJ2-1 and V is TRBV7-6, with 9 bases matching TRBD2. This CDR3 has 20 amino acids. Trimming took 1 base from V and 0 from J; bases not matched to a gene: 13. CDR1 and CDR2 from the germline V gene are SGHVS and FNYEAQ. The CDR3: CASSLDLLREGTSSYNEQFF. In DNA form, the CDR3 reads TGTGCCAGCAGCTTAGATCTTCTGCGGGAGGGTACGAGCTCCTACAATGAGCAGTTCTTC.

This clone was counted between two and nine times. The V gene is TRBV11-2, the J gene TRBJ2-5; a weak D match, TRBD2 (5 bases). V lost 5 bases and J lost 0, with 10 bases in between. Germline CDR1 reads SGHAT; CDR2 reads FQNNGV. This CDR3 has 14 residues. CDR3 DNA sequence: TGTGCCAGCAGCCGGGGTGGGTACCAAGAGACCCAGTACTTC. Translating gives CASSRGGYQETQYF.

This rearrangement joins TRBV9 to TRBJ2-7; D is uncertain. Between the trimmed V and J ends, which lost 3 bases and 4 bases, there was a span of 11 bases. CDR1 and CDR2 from the germline V gene are SGDLS and YYNGEE. The CDR3 is 13 residues long. CDR3 residues: CASSAQMHYEQYF. The CDR3 region has the DNA TGTGCCAGCAGCGCCCAGATGCATTACGAGCAGTACTTC. The whole variable domain, remainder taken from reference TRBV9 and TRBJ2-7, is DSGVTQTPKHLITATGQRVTLRCSPRSGDLSVYWYQQSLDQGLQFLIQYYNGEERAKGNILERFSAQQFPDLHSELNLSSLELGDSALYFCASSAQMHYEQYFGPGTRLTVT.

This clone was detected only a few times. The rearrangement joins TRBV25-1 to TRBJ1-3; TRBD1 matches 7 bases. The V gene's germline CDR1 is MGHDK and CDR2 SYGVNS. V gave up 6 bases and J gave up 0 bases; unmatched junction bases: 8. The CDR3 has 16 residues. CDR3 sequence (DNA): TGTGCCAGCAGCACCCCGACAGGGTACTCTGGAAACACCATATATTTT. Residues: CASSTPTGYSGNTIYF.

The rearrangement joins TRBV5-1 to TRBJ1-2, with 8 bases lining up with TRBD1. This CDR3 contains 13 residues. Germline CDR1 SGHRS, CDR2 YFSETQ. V lost 4 bases, J lost 4 bases, and 3 bases stayed unmatched. Here the CDR3 DNA reads TGCGCCAGCAGCCCCGACAGGGGCTATGGCTACACCTTC. Amino acids: CASSPDRGYGYTF. Supplemented by reference TRBV5-1 and TRBJ1-2, the full variable domain reads KAGVTQTPRYLIKTRGQQVTLSCSPISGHRSVSWYQQTPGQGLQFLFEYFSETQRNKGNFPGRFSGRQFSNSRSEMNVSTLELGDSALYLCASSPDRGYGYTFGSGTRLTVV.

This CDR3 is CASSLGQAGPENPTDTQYF. Written as DNA, the CDR3 is TGTGCCAGCAGTTTAGGACAGGCCGGCCCAGAGAACCCCACAGATACGCAGTATTTT. The chain joins TRBV28 to TRBJ2-3; 7 nucleotides line up with TRBD1. CDR3 length: 19 residues. Trimming removed 2 bases from V and 2 bases from J; junction bases left unmatched: 16. CDR1 and CDR2 (germline): MDHEN, SYDVKM.